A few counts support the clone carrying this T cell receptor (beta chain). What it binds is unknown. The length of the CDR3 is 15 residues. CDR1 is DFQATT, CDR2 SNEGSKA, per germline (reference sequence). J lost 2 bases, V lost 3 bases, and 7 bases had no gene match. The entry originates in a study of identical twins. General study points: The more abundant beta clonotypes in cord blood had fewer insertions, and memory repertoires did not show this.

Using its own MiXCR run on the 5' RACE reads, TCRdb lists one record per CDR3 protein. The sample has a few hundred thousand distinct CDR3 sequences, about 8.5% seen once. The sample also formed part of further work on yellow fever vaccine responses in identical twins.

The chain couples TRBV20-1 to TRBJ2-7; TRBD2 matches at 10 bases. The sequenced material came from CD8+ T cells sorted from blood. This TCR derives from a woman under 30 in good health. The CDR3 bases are TGCAGTGCTAGCGTTTGGACTAGCGGCACCTACGAGCAGTACTTC. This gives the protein CSASVWTSGTYEQYF.